This T cell receptor (beta chain) is from a study of beta chain features in type 1 diabetes (dated by TCRdb to 2016 to 2018). As for the study more broadly: Mean age, gender distribution, total cell number and subset yield were not different between patients and healthy donors. Regulatory and stem cell-like memory subsets were obtained from only 8 patients and about eight healthy donors, while naive and central memory subsets were obtained from all 30 or so donors. The study compared TCRB repertoires of sorted circulating CD4+ T cell subsets between recently diagnosed type 1 diabetes patients and matched healthy donors. A total of under 140,000,000 sorted cells were examined across all samples, and the number of cells per subset was strongly correlated with RNA yield.

Turning to this clone: Its binding antigen is unknown. No much larger clone exists at a distance of one base, and base qualities are not known.

Each donor gave one peripheral blood draw, around 0.12 L on average, collected into heparinised tubes. A BD FACSAria II was used to sort naive, central memory, regulatory and stem cell-like memory CD4+ T cells with a panel that included CD45RO, CCR7, CD25, CD127, CD95 and CD27. A purity above 98% was achieved for all sorted populations. PBMCs were isolated immediately by Lymphoprep density gradient centrifugation and stained directly without culture. So that batch effects would be minimized, each experiment stained and sorted samples in pairs, pairing one healthy donor with one patient. The entire isolated RNA was reverse transcribed using the High Capacity cDNA Reverse Transcription Kit, and thus expressed TCRB transcripts were sequenced. Naive, central memory and regulatory T cell samples underwent deep immunoSEQ sequencing, averaging about 3.57 million total reads per sample. Sorted cells were lysed in RLT buffer and RNA was extracted with DNase-treated RNeasy Micro or Mini kits, depending on cell number. Each cell subset was processed on its own to prevent cross-contamination, while patient and healthy donor samples were processed together. TCRB sequences were amplified from cDNA with the immunoSEQ multiplex PCR, producing 87-bp fragments spanning the CDR3 region. The amplicons were sequenced using the Illumina HiSeq platform. The published analysis was carried out like this. Synthetic template baselines were used to correct PCR bias computationally, reads within Hamming distance 2 were collapsed together, and singletons that could not be merged were discarded. Reads were aligned against IMGT so that V, D and J genes, CDR3 length and insertions or deletions at six rearrangement sites could be assigned. Clonotype counts were normalized to sorted cell number within each subset before computing true diversity and Gini coefficients with the tcR R package. The overlap coefficient, calculated on TCRB nucleotide sequences, was used to measure repertoire sharing. As a proxy for the pre-selection repertoire, out-of-frame TCRB sequences from naive cells were analyzed. TCRdb limited this immuneACCESS table to in-frame rearrangements with V and J called. A share of clones is missing; checked studies link under half to unresolved V genes, and the rest is unexplained. That table furnishes V, J and clone size, whereas the DNA furnished D and trimming. In all, the sample holds 900,000 or so clones, and roughly 15% of those were seen once. 0.023% of the sample comes from the top ten.

The CDR3 covers 12 residues, taking in both the cysteine and the phenylalanine. Here the CDR3 DNA is all that survives: 36 bases in frame from base 1. Via the germline V gene, CDR1 is ENHRY and CDR2 SYGVKD. A distance of 5 bases separates the germline ends of V and J, which lose 3 bases and 4 bases respectively. Here is what the overall study found, with its caveats: PCR might favor shorter templates, but patient and control samples were amplified and corrected together, so any skew would affect both groups equally. Because cDNA was sequenced instead of genomic DNA, highly expressing activated cells could be over-represented, though the groups showed no difference in activation or CD3 levels. HLA sub-analyses involved small numbers of individuals, so any influence of HLA type on TCRB rearrangement remained unresolved. Naive, central memory and regulatory TCRB repertoires appeared to be more similar among patients than among healthy donors. At VDJ recombination sites, type 1 diabetes patients had fewer insertions and more deleted nucleotides, which implies abnormalities in thymic rearrangement. A moderate but significant shortening of TCRB CDR3 length was observed in type 1 diabetes patients in all four CD4+ subsets.

The sample consisted of naive CD4+ T cells from blood. The sample's cell subset or site label, in plain terms: true naive CD4+ T cells. Rearrangement joined TRBV10-3 to TRBJ2-3; the D segment cannot be called with confidence. This TCR was recovered from a woman in her late teens or twenties in good health. The CDR3 sequence is CAISERADTQYF. The DNA reads TGTGCCATCAGTGAAAGGGCAGATACGCAGTATTTT.